These 9 T cell receptor beta chains were all obtained from the same sample, sequenced in a study of cytomegalovirus exposure and HLA in healthy donors. The table came from immunoSEQ multiplex PCR; TCRdb's copy has only in-frame clones and leaves some out. Among roughly 150,000 clones listed, about 89% were seen once. The sample comprised PBMCs. The receptor set was obtained from a young woman in good health and CMV-seropositive.

This chain uses TRBV7-2 with TRBJ2-6; 7 bases align to TRBD1. The V and J ends lost 7 bases and 0 bases, in that order; junction bases with no gene match: 9. This CDR3 has 17 amino acids. Germline V gene lookup returns CDR1 SGHTA and CDR2 FQGNSA. The CDR3 spells CASIQGVLHSGANVLTF. The CDR3 nucleotides read TGTGCCAGCATCCAGGGGGTCCTCCACTCTGGGGCCAACGTCCTGACTTTC.

Only a few counts were recorded for this clone. V is TRBV6-1 and J is TRBJ1-4; D uncertain. Trimming removed 2 bases at V and 4 bases at J, with 11 bases between. Germline CDR1 and CDR2: MNHNS and SASEGT. The CDR3 consists of 15 residues. CDR3 amino acids: CASSETRVNNEKLFF. The CDR3, as DNA: TGTGCCAGCAGTGAAACTAGGGTAAATAATGAAAAACTGTTTTTT.

This sequence joins TRBV7-9 and TRBJ2-7; TRBD1 matches 9 bases. J gave up 6 bases and V 6 bases, and 9 bases lay outside the gene matches. The CDR3 runs to 14 residues. In germline, CDR1 is SEHNR, CDR2 FQNEAQ (reference sequence). For the CDR3, the DNA is TGTGCCAGCAGGCTCCCGGGACAGGGCTCCGAGCAGTACTTC. It encodes CASRLPGQGSEQYF.

V gene TRBV11-3 combines with J gene TRBJ2-7; 12 nucleotides agree with TRBD1. V shed 1 base and J 7 bases; nucleotides not matched to a gene: 5. The CDR3 totals 15 residues. Germline V gene data show CDR1 as SGHNT and CDR2 as YENEEA. For the CDR3, the DNA is TGTGCCAGCAGCTTAGTCGGGACAGGGGGCTATGAGCAGTACTTC. Its translation is CASSLVGTGGYEQYF.

The chain employs TRBV2 and TRBJ1-5; 7 bases map to TRBD1. The CDR3 covers 15 residues. The J segment lost 0 bases and the V segment lost 8 bases, leaving 7 bases of the junction unmatched. The V gene's germline CDR1 is SNHLY and CDR2 FYNNEI. CDR3 region: CASREGAGSNQPQHF. CDR3 DNA sequence: TGTGCCAGCCGGGAGGGGGCCGGTAGCAATCAGCCCCAGCATTTT.

The chain combines TRBV19 with TRBJ2-1, with TRBD2 as a possible D gene (6 bases). Germline CDR1 and CDR2: LNHDA and SQIVND (reference sequence). CDR3 length: 15 residues. V was shortened by 3 bases and J by 1 base, with 10 bases between the two germline ends. The CDR3 loop is CASSILAPSYNEQFF. As DNA, the CDR3 is TGTGCCAGTAGTATTCTAGCGCCTTCCTACAATGAGCAGTTCTTC.

The chain links TRBV6-4 to TRBJ2-1; the match to TRBD2 covers 9 bases. V was clipped by 8 bases and J by 0 bases; unmatched bases: 8. Germline-derived CDR1 and CDR2 are MRHNA and SNTAGT. The CDR3 runs 16 residues. CDR3 bases: TGTGCCAGCTCAAGATTTAGCGGGAGCTCCTACAATGAGCAGTTCTTC. It yields the protein CASSRFSGSSYNEQFF.

The rearrangement uses TRBV29-1 and TRBJ2-3; perhaps TRBD1 as D (6 bases). Trimming pared 4 bases from V and 2 bases from J, leaving 10 bases between. There are 13 residues in the CDR3. Germline V CDR1 and CDR2: SQVTM, ANQGSEA. CDR3 sequence (DNA): TGCAGCGTTGTTCCAGGGGCCACAGATACGCAGTATTTT. It encodes CSVVPGATDTQYF.

The V and J genes are TRBV30 and TRBJ1-1; 7 bases map to TRBD1. V dropped 5 bases and J dropped 0; count of bases not matched to a gene: 6. The CDR3 runs to 14 residues. The V gene's germline CDR1 is GTSNPN and CDR2 SVGIG (reference sequence). In nucleotides, the CDR3 is TGTGCCTGGGCCGGGACAGACGTGAACACTGAAGCTTTCTTT. It is translated as CAWAGTDVNTEAFF.